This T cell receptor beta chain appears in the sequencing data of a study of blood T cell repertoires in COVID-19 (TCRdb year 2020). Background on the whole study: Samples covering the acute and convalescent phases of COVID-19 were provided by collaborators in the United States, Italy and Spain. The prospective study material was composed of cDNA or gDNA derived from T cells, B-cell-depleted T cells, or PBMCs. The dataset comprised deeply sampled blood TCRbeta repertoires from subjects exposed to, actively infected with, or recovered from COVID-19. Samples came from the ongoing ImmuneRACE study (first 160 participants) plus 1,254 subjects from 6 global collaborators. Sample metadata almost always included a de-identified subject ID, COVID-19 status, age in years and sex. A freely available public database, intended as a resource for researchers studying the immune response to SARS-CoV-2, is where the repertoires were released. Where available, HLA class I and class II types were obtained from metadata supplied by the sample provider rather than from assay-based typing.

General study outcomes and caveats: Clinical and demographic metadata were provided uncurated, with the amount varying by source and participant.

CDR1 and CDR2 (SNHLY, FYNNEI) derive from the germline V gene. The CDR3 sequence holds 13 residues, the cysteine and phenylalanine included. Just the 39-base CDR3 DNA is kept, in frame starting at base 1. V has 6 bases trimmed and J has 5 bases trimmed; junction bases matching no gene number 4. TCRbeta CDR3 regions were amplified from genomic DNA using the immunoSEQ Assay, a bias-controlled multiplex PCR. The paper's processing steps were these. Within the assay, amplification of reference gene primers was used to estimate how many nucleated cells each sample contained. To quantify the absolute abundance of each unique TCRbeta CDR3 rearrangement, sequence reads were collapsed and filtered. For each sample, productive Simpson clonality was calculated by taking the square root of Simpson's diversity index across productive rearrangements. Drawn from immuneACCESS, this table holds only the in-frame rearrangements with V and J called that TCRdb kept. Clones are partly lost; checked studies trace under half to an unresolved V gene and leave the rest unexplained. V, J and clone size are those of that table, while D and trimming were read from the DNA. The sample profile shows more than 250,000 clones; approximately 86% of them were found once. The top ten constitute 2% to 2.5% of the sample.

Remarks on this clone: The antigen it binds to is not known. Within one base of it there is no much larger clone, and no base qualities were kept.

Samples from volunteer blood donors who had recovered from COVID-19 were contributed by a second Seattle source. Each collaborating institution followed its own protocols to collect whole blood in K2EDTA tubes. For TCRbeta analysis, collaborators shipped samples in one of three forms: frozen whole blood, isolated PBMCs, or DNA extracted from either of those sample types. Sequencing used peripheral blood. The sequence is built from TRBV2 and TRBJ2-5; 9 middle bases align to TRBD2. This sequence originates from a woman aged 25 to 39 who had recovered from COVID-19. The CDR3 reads CASSIAGEETQYF. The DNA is TGTGCCAGCAGCATAGCGGGAGAGGAGACCCAGTACTTC.